The clone carrying this T cell receptor beta chain has just a few counts. Using its own MiXCR run on the RACE reads, TCRdb lists one record per CDR3 protein. The sample holds more than 150,000 distinct CDR3 sequences, under 30% seen once. This specimen comes from a study of human T cells and chemical hapten exposure. Time point described: patch test 3, about 24 weeks after DPC sensitization. The treatment was: therapeutic diphenylcyclopropenone sensitization with weekly scalp DPC. This CDR3 is built from 13 residues. Trimming stripped 5 bases from V and 7 bases from J, with 14 bases between. CDR1 is SGHVS, CDR2 FQNEAQ, per germline.

This TCR was recovered from a woman in her forties with alopecia areata. Some clones in this sample may be carry-over from other donors' samples. The specimen comprised whole blood, sampled in connection with sensitization to the hapten diphenylcyclopropenone (DPC). V gene TRBV7-8 combines with J gene TRBJ1-2; D gene unclear. The CDR3 DNA sequence: TGTGCCAGCAGCCCGACCCCCGGTTCTGGCTACACCTTC. Translating gives CASSPTPGSGYTF.